These 32 T cell receptor beta chains share one sample of origin, sequenced in a study of CD8 T cells in ankylosing spondylitis. The study's findings and limits: Ankylosing spondylitis blood appeared to carry a characteristic TCR beta motif of seven to nine highly homologous variants.

No antigens are known for them. MiXCR, run by TCRdb on the 5' RACE reads, gives a single entry per CDR3 protein. Among a few hundred thousand distinct CDR3 sequences listed, roughly 13% were seen once. Material: blood, either unsorted or a sorted T cell fraction (not recorded which). Receptors were obtained from a male donor with ankylosing spondylitis.

This clonotype was picked up a small number of times. The chain recombines TRBV6-5 with TRBJ2-7; maybe TRBD2 (6 bases). The germline CDR1 and CDR2 sequences are MNHEY and SVGAGI. Trimming shortened V by 4 bases and J by 4 bases, and 17 bases separated the two germline ends. The CDR3 has 15 amino acids. The CDR3 DNA follows: TGTGCCAGCAGTTTACAGACTAGTCTCACATACGAGCAGTACTTC. Translated, it gives CASSLQTSLTYEQYF.

The chain uses TRBV6-1 and TRBJ2-1, with D possibly being TRBD1 or TRBD2 (5 bases each). This CDR3 is 15 amino acids long. Per germline, CDR1 MNHNS and CDR2 SASEGT. Trimming took 2 bases from V and 6 from J, leaving 14 bases between them. For the CDR3, the DNA is TGTGCCAGCAGTGAATCGTGGGAGAGGGGCAATGAGCAGTTCTTC. Its translation is CASSESWERGNEQFF.

This clonotype has ten or more counts. The chain recombines TRBV12-3 or TRBV12-4 with TRBJ1-6, with 7 bases aligning to TRBD1. The V segment lost 4 bases and the J segment 2 bases; nucleotides outside the gene matches: 14. This CDR3 comprises 19 residues. The CDR3 DNA reads TGTGCCAGCAGTTCGAGGACAGGCCGTAAGGTCCCCTATAATTCACCCCTCCACTTT. This sequence encodes CASSSRTGRKVPYNSPLHF.

This clonotype was counted a few times. The chain has TRBV20-1 and TRBJ1-5; no clear D. The CDR3 spans 13 residues. V gave up 5 bases and J gave up 6 bases, with 14 bases separating them. CDR1 DFQATT and CDR2 SNEGSKA come from the germline V gene (reference sequence). CDR3: CSAGPSSAQPQHF. The CDR3 coding sequence is TGCAGTGCTGGCCCTAGCTCGGCTCAGCCCCAGCATTTT.

The chain carries TRBV19 and TRBJ2-5; D is undetermined. There are 13 residues in the CDR3. V lost 2 bases and J 5 bases, leaving 9 bases between the germline ends. Germline V gene data show CDR1 as LNHDA and CDR2 as SQIVND (reference sequence). In DNA, the CDR3 is TGTGCCAGTAGTATACGCTTCGGGGAGACCCAGTACTTC. Translation gives CASSIRFGETQYF. Full variable domain (rest looked up from reference TRBV19 and TRBJ2-5): DGGITQSPKYLFRKEGQNVTLSCEQNLNHDAMYWYRQDPGQGLRLIYYSQIVNDFQKGDIAEGYSVSREKKESFPLTVTSAQKNPTAFYLCASSIRFGETQYFGPGTRLLVL.

Many counts were recorded for this clonotype. The chain has TRBV29-1 and TRBJ2-3; no clear D. V was clipped by 4 bases and J by 4 bases, with 12 bases between them. Germline V gives CDR1 SQVTM, CDR2 ANQGSEA. The CDR3 is made up of 13 amino acids. The CDR3 coding sequence is TGCAGCGTTGTGCGGAGTGGGGCAGATACGCAGTATTTT. Translated, it gives CSVVRSGADTQYF.

The chain recombines TRBV3-1 with TRBJ2-1, with a weak D call TRBD2 (5 bases). Trimming stripped 4 bases from V and 4 bases from J, with 20 bases between. CDR1 is LGHDT, CDR2 YNNKEL, per germline (reference sequence). This CDR3 contains 17 residues. This CDR3 reads CASSLGLSLDFYNEQFF. In nucleotides, the CDR3 is TGTGCCAGCAGCCTAGGTTTGTCGCTGGACTTTTACAATGAGCAGTTCTTC.

The chain joins TRBV12-3 or TRBV12-4 to TRBJ2-3, with TRBD1 matching over 7 bases. V was clipped by 6 bases and J by 4 bases; unmatched bases: 10. This CDR3 region has 15 residues. The DNA for the CDR3 is TGTGCCAGCAGCCCCTGGGACAGTAGCGCAGATACGCAGTATTTT. Its translation: CASSPWDSSADTQYF.

Many counts were recorded for this clonotype. The CDR3 loop reads CASSLPTGGPDSGYTF. Here the CDR3 DNA reads TGCGCCAGCAGCTTGCCCACAGGGGGACCTGATTCTGGCTACACCTTC. V gene TRBV5-1 combines with J gene TRBJ1-2, with TRBD1 matching over 8 bases. Germline V gene data show CDR1 as SGHRS and CDR2 as YFSETQ. The length of the CDR3 is 16 residues. The V and J ends lost 1 base and 7 bases, in that order; junction bases with no gene match: 12.

The rearrangement joins TRBV20-1 to TRBJ2-1, with 9 bases that match TRBD2. The CDR3 contains 16 residues. The germline gives CDR1 DFQATT, CDR2 SNEGSKA (reference sequence). V lost 5 bases to trimming and J lost 2 bases; unmatched junction nucleotides: 10. The CDR3 protein is CSAPPASGNPYNEQFF. The CDR3 DNA reads TGCAGTGCTCCGCCGGCTAGCGGGAATCCCTACAATGAGCAGTTCTTC.

The chain combines TRBV9 with TRBJ2-2; D may match TRBD1 or TRBD2 (5 bases each). CDR1 SGDLS and CDR2 YYNGEE come from the germline V gene. V shed 4 bases and J shed 11 bases, with 24 bases lying between them. There are 16 residues in the CDR3. The CDR3 protein is CASSQTEGRTGRELFF. CDR3 sequence (DNA): TGTGCCAGCAGCCAAACCGAGGGACGAACGGGGAGAGAGCTGTTTTTT. Variable domain in full (rest from reference TRBV9 and TRBJ2-2): DSGVTQTPKHLITATGQRVTLRCSPRSGDLSVYWYQQSLDQGLQFLIQYYNGEERAKGNILERFSAQQFPDLHSELNLSSLELGDSALYFCASSQTEGRTGRELFFGEGSRLTVL.

The V and J genes are TRBV29-1 and TRBJ2-7, with D possibly TRBD1 on 6 matching bases. Germline values: CDR1 SQVTM, CDR2 ANQGSEA. Trimming pared 5 bases from V and 6 bases from J, leaving 17 bases between. CDR3 length: 13 residues. CDR3 in amino acids: CSVRTAQLREQYF. CDR3 coding DNA: TGCAGCGTTCGGACAGCCCAACTACGCGAGCAGTACTTC.

Worth noting for this clonotype: One end of the junction does not line up with germline, which may come from a read error. CDR3 in amino acids: CASGSRRESDSQYF. As DNA, the CDR3 is TGTGCCAGCGGCTCGCGGCGGGAGTCAGATTCGCAGTATTTT. This chain joins TRBV9 and TRBJ2-3; 7 bases are shared with TRBD2. Germline-derived CDR1 and CDR2 are SGDLS and YYNGEE. This CDR3 spans 14 amino acids.

This sequence joins TRBV27 and TRBJ1-6, with 8 bases matching TRBD1. The CDR3 covers 14 residues. V dropped 4 bases and J dropped 8; count of bases not matched to a gene: 4. In germline, CDR1 is MNHEY, CDR2 SMNVEV (reference sequence). The DNA for the CDR3 is TGTGCCAGCAGTTGGAGGACAGGGTATTCACCCCTCCACTTT. Its protein product is CASSWRTGYSPLHF.

This clonotype appeared a few times. The J gene is TRBJ2-1, the V gene TRBV29-1; D may be TRBD1 or TRBD2 (5 bases each). Germline V gene lookup returns CDR1 SQVTM and CDR2 ANQGSEA. The CDR3 has 13 amino acids. Trimming stripped 5 bases from V and 4 bases from J, with 12 bases between. DNA for the CDR3: TGCAGCGTTCGTAAAGGGGAGTACAATGAGCAGTTCTTC. Amino acid sequence: CSVRKGEYNEQFF.

This clonotype was found once. The rearrangement links TRBV20-1 to TRBJ2-3; 15 nucleotides match TRBD2. Germline V gene lookup returns CDR1 DFQATT and CDR2 SNEGSKA (reference sequence). The CDR3 extends over 18 amino acids. Trimming at V came to 4 bases and at J to 1 base, leaving 9 bases not matched to a gene. The CDR3: CSAIPGLAGGAGTDTQYF. The CDR3 coding sequence is TGCAGTGCTATACCGGGACTAGCGGGAGGTGCTGGCACAGATACGCAGTATTTT.

The chain couples TRBV27 to TRBJ2-7; D uncertain. CDR1 and CDR2 (germline): MNHEY, SMNVEV (reference sequence). Trimming stripped 8 bases from V and 3 bases from J, with 8 bases between. CDR3 length: 11 residues. The chain's CDR3 is CASRSLYEQYV. CDR3 coding DNA: TGTGCCAGCCGCTCCCTCTACGAGCAGTACGTC.

This clonotype was seen repeatedly, ten times or more. The chain uses TRBV20-1 and TRBJ2-7; TRBD2 is a possible D gene (5 bases). The CDR3 is 12 amino acids. Trimming left V 5 bases short and J 0 bases short, with 8 bases between. Germline loops: CDR1 DFQATT, CDR2 SNEGSKA (reference sequence). The CDR3 DNA follows: TGCAGTGCTCAGGACTCCTCCTACGAGCAGTACTTC. This sequence encodes CSAQDSSYEQYF.

The chain recombines TRBV5-1 with TRBJ2-7; D uncertain. The V end lost 1 base, the J end lost 7 bases, and 15 bases lay between the germline ends. CDR1 and CDR2 from the germline V gene are SGHRS and YFSETQ. This CDR3 is built from 14 residues. CDR3 sequence reads: CASSLNAGAKEQYV. Written as DNA, the CDR3 is TGCGCCAGCAGCTTGAACGCAGGTGCCAAGGAGCAGTACGTC.

There are a few counts of this clonotype. This chain joins TRBV5-4 and TRBJ1-4, with D possibly matching TRBD1 (5 bases). The V gene lost 0 bases and the J gene lost 8 bases, with 11 bases spanning the gap. The CDR3 length is 14 residues. Germline V gives CDR1 SGHNT, CDR2 YYREEE (reference sequence). CDR3 in amino acids: CASSLDRTLEKLFF. CDR3 coding DNA: TGTGCCAGCAGCTTGGATAGGACACTCGAAAAACTGTTTTTT. The complete variable domain, with remaining parts taken from reference TRBV5-4 and TRBJ1-4, reads ETGVTQSPTHLIKTRGQQVTLRCSSQSGHNTVSWYQQALGQGPQFIFQYYREEENGRGNFPPRFSGLQFPNYSSELNVNALELDDSALYLCASSLDRTLEKLFFGSGTQLSVL.

The V and J genes are TRBV4-1 and TRBJ2-7, with 7 positions matching TRBD1. In germline, CDR1 is MGHRA, CDR2 YSYEKL. Trimming removed 1 base from V and 2 bases from J; junction bases left unmatched: 5. The CDR3 extends over 15 amino acids. In nucleotides, the CDR3 is TGCGCCAGCAGCCAAGCCCAGGGGGATCCCTACGAGCAGTACTTC. Residues: CASSQAQGDPYEQYF.

The chain employs TRBV20-1 and TRBJ2-1, with 7 bases lining up with TRBD2. CDR3 length equals 13 residues. The V segment lost 6 bases and the J segment 6 bases; nucleotides outside the gene matches: 8. Looked up from germline, CDR1 is DFQATT and CDR2 is SNEGSKA (reference sequence). CDR3 sequence reads: CSAALTSVNEQFF. CDR3 bases: TGCAGTGCCGCCCTAACTAGCGTCAATGAGCAGTTCTTC.

This clonotype occurred many times. The chain employs TRBV4-2 and TRBJ1-1; D gene uncertain. The CDR3 has 14 residues. V was trimmed by 2 bases and J by 2 bases, leaving 9 bases between them. The germline CDR1 and CDR2 sequences are LGHNA and YNFKEQ. This chain's CDR3 is CASSQPGGNTEAFF. CDR3 in DNA: TGTGCCAGCAGCCAACCGGGTGGCAACACTGAAGCTTTCTTT.

J is TRBJ2-1 and V is TRBV7-8, with 7 bases matching TRBD2. Trimming removed 5 bases from V and 10 bases from J; junction bases left unmatched: 5. Germline V gene data show CDR1 as SGHVS and CDR2 as FQNEAQ. This CDR3 comprises 12 residues. The DNA for the CDR3 is TGTGCCAGCAGCACCTTCGGGGGGGAGCAGTTCTTC. This sequence encodes CASSTFGGEQFF.

The gene calls are TRBV12-3 or TRBV12-4 and TRBJ1-5, with a tentative D call TRBD1 (5 bases). The length of the CDR3 is 16 residues. V shed 3 bases and J shed 2 bases, with 14 bases lying between them. CDR3 residues: CASSLETELGNQPQHF. CDR3 coding DNA: TGTGCCAGCAGTTTGGAGACAGAGTTGGGCAATCAGCCCCAGCATTTT.

As concerns this clonotype: The junction shows a germline mismatch at one end, possibly a read error. This rearrangement joins TRBV20-1 to TRBJ1-2; TRBD1 aligns across 7 bases. The germline CDR1 and CDR2 sequences are DFQATT and SNEGSKA (reference sequence). The CDR3 is made up of 14 amino acids. The CDR3 reads CSARGQVYNYGYTF. CDR3 bases: TGCAGTGCAAGAGGACAGGTCTACAACTATGGCTACACCTTC.

This clonotype was picked up a small number of times. The CDR3 protein is CASRVRGGQPQHF. In nucleotides, the CDR3 is TGTGCCAGCAGGGTTCGGGGGGGCCAGCCCCAGCATTTT. This chain connects TRBV12-3 or TRBV12-4 to TRBJ1-5; weak D call: TRBD1 (6 bases). V lost 6 bases and J lost 7, with 13 bases in between. The CDR3 consists of 13 residues.

About this clonotype itself: As the CDR3 is not closed by the conserved phenylalanine or tryptophan, this likely results from a read error. V usage is TRBV3-1 and J usage is TRBJ1-1, with D tentatively TRBD1 (5 bases). The V end was cut by 6 bases, the J end by 1 base, with 9 bases between. Per the germline V gene, CDR1 is LGHDT and CDR2 is YNNKEL (reference sequence). The CDR3 runs to 13 residues. Written as DNA, the CDR3 is TGTGCCAGCAGTCGTCAGGGGAACACTGAAGCTTTCATT. This translates into CASSRQGNTEAFI.

The CDR3 DNA reads TGTGCCAGCAGCCCCCAGGGGAGGGCCTACACCGGGGAGCTGTTTTTT. This translates into CASSPQGRAYTGELFF. The gene calls are TRBV7-8 and TRBJ2-2, with a tentative D call TRBD2 (7 bases). The CDR3 runs 16 residues. Looked up from germline, CDR1 is SGHVS and CDR2 is FQNEAQ. Trimming left V 5 bases short and J 3 bases short, with 16 bases between.

There are many counts of this clonotype. This chain links TRBV5-1 with TRBJ2-2; 13 nucleotides line up with TRBD2. From germline, CDR1 is SGHRS and CDR2 YFSETQ. The CDR3 has 16 amino acids. V lost 3 bases, J lost 4 bases, and 3 bases stayed unmatched. CDR3 protein: CASSSGLAGLTGELFF. CDR3 DNA sequence: TGCGCCAGCAGCTCGGGACTAGCGGGGCTCACCGGGGAGCTGTTTTTT.

This clonotype came up a few times. The chain is built from TRBV7-2 and TRBJ2-3; maybe TRBD2 (6 bases). Germline lookup yields CDR1 SGHTA and CDR2 FQGNSA. CDR3 length equals 15 residues. The ends were cut back, 1 base at V and 2 bases at J, with 10 bases in the middle. This CDR3 reads CASSLGGETTDTQYF. CDR3 sequence (DNA): TGTGCCAGCAGCTTAGGGGGGGAGACCACAGATACGCAGTATTTT.

At least ten counts were recorded for this clonotype. This chain connects TRBV29-1 to TRBJ1-2, with 11 positions matching TRBD1. The junction had 4 bases not matched to a gene; V was cut back by 2 bases and J by 8 bases. Looked up from germline, CDR1 is SQVTM and CDR2 is ANQGSEA. The CDR3 contains 13 residues. Here the CDR3 reads CSVERTGGGGYTF. CDR3 coding DNA: TGCAGCGTTGAAAGGACAGGGGGCGGGGGCTACACCTTC.